The sequence of this T cell receptor (beta chain) was determined in a study of blood T cell repertoires in COVID-19. Study background: The United States, Italy and Spain were the sources of the acute and convalescent COVID-19 samples.

The Seattle site enrolled patients during active infection and followed them longitudinally. Measured with immunoSEQ multiplex PCR; TCRdb has only the in-frame clones, and not every one. The sample has approximately 200,000 clones; about 95% are singletons. The CDR3 consists of 17 residues. Germline V gives CDR1 WNHNN, CDR2 SYGVQD (reference sequence). The V end was cut by 0 bases, the J end by 0 bases, with 12 bases between. The source is a man aged 25-40 years with COVID-19, enrolled during active disease. The V call is TRBV10-1, the J call TRBJ1-3; D remains unclear. Sequenced sample: peripheral blood. The CDR3 protein is CASSESSSPVSGNTIYF. The CDR3 nucleotides are TGCGCCAGCAGTGAGTCGAGTAGCCCAGTCTCTGGAAACACCATATATTTT.